This T cell receptor beta chain was sequenced during a study of CD8+ T cells in alopecia areata. In the study overall: The duration of tofacitinib was 6 to 18 months, with 6 months off drug afterward.

The junction had 6 bases not matched to a gene; V was cut back by 3 bases and J by 2 bases. The germline CDR1 and CDR2 sequences are MGHRA and YSYEKL. The CDR3 has 16 residues. Treatment: oral pan-JAK inhibitor, 5-10 mg twice daily. It was from PBMCs that CD4+ and CD8+ T cells were sorted. Investigators isolated RNA and reverse transcribed it into cDNA to act as the sequencing template. Assay used: immunoSEQ multiplex PCR; TCRdb lists only in-frame clones, some missing. The sample carries about 220,000 clones, about 50% recorded once. The source of this sequence is a human donor with alopecia areata. The chain is built from TRBV4-1 and TRBJ2-1; the match to TRBD1 covers 8 bases. The sequenced sample was CD4+ T cells sorted from blood, obtained at week 4, from a patient treated with tofacitinib. CDR3 bases: TGCGCCAGCAGCCAGTCTCCGACAGGGGCCTACAATGAGCAGTTCTTC. As protein: CASSQSPTGAYNEQFF.